This TCR beta chain was recovered during a study of shared clonotypes between healthy human individuals. The CDR3 sequence is 15 residues long. Germline CDR1 is SEHNR and CDR2 is FQNEAQ (reference sequence). J gave up 1 base and V 5 bases, and 4 bases lay outside the gene matches. Repertoires were generated with immunoSEQ multiplex PCR, while TCRdb's copy carries only in-frame clones and drops some. Among 2 million to 2.5 million clones listed, 85% to 95% were seen once. As to this clone: The same CDR3 arises from other DNA sequences in this sample as well.

The rearrangement joins TRBV7-9 to TRBJ2-7; 11 bases are a match to TRBD2. The sequence came from a man aged 18 to 29 in good health. Some clones in this sample may be carry-over from other donors' samples. The sequencing sample was made of naive CD4+ T cells from PBMCs. Documented subset: CD45RA+ positively selected. The CDR3 is CASSPRTSGSYEQYF. The CDR3 DNA reads as TGTGCCAGCAGCCCACGGACTAGCGGGTCCTACGAGCAGTACTTC.